These 14 T cell receptor beta chains share one sample of origin, sequenced in a study of cytomegalovirus exposure and HLA in healthy donors. 13 Jbeta primers and 60 Vbeta primers were used for the PCR. Profiling relied on immunoSEQ multiplex PCR, and the TCRdb table lists in-frame clones only, not all of them. The profile shows 95,000 to 110,000 clones, around 73% of them singletons. The sequencing sample was made of PBMCs. The source is a man under 40 in good health and CMV-seronegative.

The chain joins TRBV9 to TRBJ1-1; D is undetermined. V lost 0 bases and J 1 base, leaving 4 bases between the germline ends. The CDR3 consists of 13 residues. CDR1 and CDR2 from the germline V gene are SGDLS and YYNGEE. CDR3 amino acids: CASSVAQNTEAFF. In DNA, the CDR3 is TGTGCCAGCAGCGTAGCACAGAACACTGAAGCTTTCTTT.

The rearrangement joins TRBV7-9 to TRBJ1-1, with D unclear. Germline V gene sequence: CDR1 SEHNR, CDR2 FQNEAQ (reference sequence). Trimming left V 3 bases short and J 0 bases short, with 8 bases between. The length of the CDR3 is 14 residues. The CDR3 sequence: CASSFEGMNTEAFF. The CDR3 region has the DNA TGTGCCAGCAGCTTTGAGGGAATGAACACTGAAGCTTTCTTT.

The rearrangement uses TRBV5-1 and TRBJ1-1; TRBD1 matches 9 bases. This CDR3 has 15 amino acids. V shed 4 bases and J 5 bases; nucleotides not matched to a gene: 9. Germline CDR1 SGHRS, CDR2 YFSETQ. CDR3: CASSPGQGRRTEAFF. The CDR3 DNA reads TGCGCCAGCAGCCCGGGACAGGGACGAAGAACTGAAGCTTTCTTT.

The V gene is TRBV28, the J gene TRBJ1-2; D gene uncertain. The V end was cut by 3 bases, the J end by 3 bases, with 8 bases between. CDR1 and CDR2 (germline): MDHEN, SYDVKM. This CDR3 region has 13 residues. CDR3 sequence reads: CASSFRRDYGYTF. The CDR3 DNA sequence: TGTGCCAGCAGTTTTAGGCGGGACTATGGCTACACCTTC.

The J gene is TRBJ1-4, the V gene TRBV28; D might be TRBD1 (6 bases). Germline loops: CDR1 MDHEN, CDR2 SYDVKM. V was shortened by 7 bases and J by 3 bases, with 9 bases between the two germline ends. The CDR3 runs 13 residues. The CDR3 spells CASKDSSNEKLFF. CDR3 bases: TGTGCCAGCAAGGACAGTTCTAATGAAAAACTGTTTTTT.

This chain uses TRBV27 with TRBJ2-2; maybe TRBD1 (6 bases). The CDR3 has 14 amino acids. From germline, CDR1 is MNHEY and CDR2 SMNVEV (reference sequence). Trimming removed 7 bases at V and 2 bases at J, with 11 bases between. This CDR3 is CASMPGHNTGELFF. CDR3 DNA sequence: TGTGCCAGCATGCCGGGACACAACACCGGGGAGCTGTTTTTT.

The chain employs TRBV13 and TRBJ1-1, with 7 nucleotides matching TRBD1. V shed 1 base and J 5 bases; nucleotides not matched to a gene: 13. The CDR3 extends over 17 amino acids. The V gene's germline CDR1 is PRHDT and CDR2 FYEKMQ (reference sequence). The CDR3 sequence is CASSLESRQGGGTEAFF. The CDR3 DNA follows: TGTGCCAGCAGCTTAGAATCTCGGCAGGGGGGTGGAACTGAAGCTTTCTTT.

The genes are TRBV19 and TRBJ1-6, with 10 bases aligning to TRBD1. The germline V gene encodes CDR1 LNHDA and CDR2 SQIVND (reference sequence). The CDR3 runs to 15 residues. The ends lost 7 bases at V and 8 bases at J; junction bases unmatched: 8. The CDR3 DNA reads TGTGCCAGTAATGACGACAGGGGGCTTGATTCACCCCTCCACTTT. Amino acid sequence: CASNDDRGLDSPLHF.

The chain carries TRBV7-2 and TRBJ2-2; 7 nucleotides agree with TRBD2. The CDR3 totals 16 residues. V dropped 8 bases and J dropped 3; count of bases not matched to a gene: 12. The germline CDR1 and CDR2 sequences are SGHTA and FQGNSA. The CDR3 protein is CASAPRGRGDTGELFF. Here the CDR3 DNA reads TGTGCCAGCGCCCCGCGGGGACGGGGGGACACCGGGGAGCTGTTTTTT.

This clone was seen only once. This rearrangement joins TRBV27 to TRBJ2-3; 7 bases fit TRBD2. CDR1 and CDR2 from the germline V gene are MNHEY and SMNVEV (reference sequence). With 2 bases clipped from V and 2 bases from J, the junction kept 4 bases outside the gene matches. CDR3 length: 15 amino acids. The CDR3 DNA sequence: TGTGCCAGCAGTTTAGGGGCGGGGGACACAGATACGCAGTATTTT. It is translated as CASSLGAGDTDTQYF.

Concerning this clone: An end of the junction does not agree with germline; a read error may underlie this. The rearrangement links TRBV6-5 to TRBJ2-7; 11 bases are shared with TRBD2. The CDR3 runs to 14 residues. The germline CDR1 and CDR2 sequences are MNHEY and SVGAGI. In DNA form, the CDR3 reads TGTGCCGGCAGCCCGACTAGCGGGAAGTACGAGCAGTACTTC. Translated, it gives CAGSPTSGKYEQYF.

The table lists this clone with a few counts. This chain links TRBV7-8 with TRBJ2-1, with 13 bases identical to TRBD2. V shed 5 bases and J 2 bases; nucleotides not matched to a gene: 9. Germline loops: CDR1 SGHVS, CDR2 FQNEAQ. This CDR3 has 18 amino acids. CDR3: CASSPILTSGGTYNEQFF. The DNA for the CDR3 is TGTGCCAGCAGCCCCATCCTGACTAGCGGGGGGACCTACAATGAGCAGTTCTTC. Full variable domain (remainder filled in from reference TRBV7-8 and TRBJ2-1): GAGVSQSPRYKVAKRGQDVALRCDPISGHVSLFWYQQALGQGPEFLTYFQNEAQLDKSGLPSDRFFAERPEGSVSTLKIQRTQQEDSAVYLCASSPILTSGGTYNEQFFGPGTRLTVL.

The chain links TRBV28 to TRBJ2-5; D not certain. The germline V and J ends were trimmed by 5 bases and 2 bases, with 9 bases remaining between them. The CDR3 has 13 residues. The germline CDR1 and CDR2 sequences are MDHEN and SYDVKM. CDR3 sequence reads: CASSPDGQETQYF. The CDR3 nucleotides are TGTGCCAGCAGTCCTGACGGGCAAGAGACCCAGTACTTC.

The chain uses TRBV30 and TRBJ1-1; a weak D match, TRBD1 (6 bases). V gave up 4 bases and J gave up 0 bases, with 6 bases separating them. CDR1 GTSNPN and CDR2 SVGIG come from the germline V gene (reference sequence). The CDR3 covers 12 residues. Written as DNA, the CDR3 is TGTGCCTGGAACAGGGTGAACACTGAAGCTTTCTTT. Encoded protein: CAWNRVNTEAFF.